These 22 T cell receptor beta chains originate from one sample sequenced in a study of T cells after yellow fever vaccination. MiXCR, run by TCRdb on the 5' RACE reads, gives a single entry per CDR3 protein. The data contain around 330,000 distinct CDR3 sequences, approximately 3.9% of them seen just once; the ten biggest clones take up 23%. This material consisted of PBMCs, taken on the day of the yellow fever booster vaccination. Source of these receptors: a man younger than 30 who received the YFV17D yellow fever vaccine.

This clonotype was found many times. The V and J genes are TRBV11-2 and TRBJ2-7, with D uncertain. The CDR3 runs 13 residues. Germline-derived CDR1 and CDR2 are SGHAT and FQNNGV. Trimming pared 2 bases from V and 4 bases from J, leaving 9 bases between. The CDR3 DNA sequence: TGTGCCAGCAGCTTAACTTCGGAGTACGAGCAGTACTTC. Its protein is CASSLTSEYEQYF.

The table lists this clonotype with many counts. The chain uses TRBV20-1 and TRBJ2-5; D is ambiguous. The length of the CDR3 is 14 residues. The V end was cut by 3 bases, the J end by 5 bases, with 16 bases between. Germline CDR1 is DFQATT and CDR2 is SNEGSKA (reference sequence). The CDR3 nucleotides read TGCAGTGCTAGCCACCCCACTGACCGGGAGACCCAGTACTTC. This sequence encodes CSASHPTDRETQYF.

Many counts were recorded for this clonotype. The chain employs TRBV7-2 and TRBJ1-5; D is uncertain. The germline V gene has CDR1 SGHTA and CDR2 FQGNSA. V lost 1 base, J lost 2 bases, and 9 bases lay in between. This CDR3 is 15 amino acids long. CDR3 protein: CASSLGTLRNQPQHF. The CDR3 DNA reads as TGTGCCAGCAGCTTAGGGACCCTACGCAATCAGCCCCAGCATTTT. The full variable domain, with the rest looked up from reference TRBV7-2 and TRBJ1-5, is GAGVSQSPSNKVTEKGKDVELRCDPISGHTALYWYRQSLGQGLEFLIYFQGNSAPDKSGLPSDRFSAERTGGSVSTLTIQRTQQEDSAVYLCASSLGTLRNQPQHFGDGTRLSIL.

This clonotype was recorded a few times. The chain is built from TRBV20-1 and TRBJ1-6; D gene uncertain. The CDR3 sequence is 13 residues long. Germline V gene sequence: CDR1 DFQATT, CDR2 SNEGSKA (reference sequence). V gave up 3 bases and J gave up 5 bases, with 8 bases separating them. The CDR3 sequence: CSASSDHNSPLHF. The CDR3 DNA is TGCAGTGCTAGCTCTGACCATAATTCACCCCTCCACTTT.

This clonotype was observed many times. The gene calls are TRBV7-2 and TRBJ2-1; D is ambiguous. The CDR3 is 15 residues long. The germline CDR1 and CDR2 sequences are SGHTA and FQGNSA. The V end was cut by 1 base, the J end by 0 bases, with 7 bases between. This CDR3 reads CASSLGPNSYNEQFF. For the CDR3, the DNA is TGTGCCAGCAGCTTAGGACCAAACTCCTACAATGAGCAGTTCTTC.

This clonotype was counted ten times or more. The chain is built from TRBV5-1 and TRBJ2-5, with TRBD2 as a possible D gene (6 bases). V lost 6 bases and J lost 5, with 17 bases in between. The CDR3 is made up of 14 amino acids. The germline gives CDR1 SGHRS, CDR2 YFSETQ. Here the CDR3 DNA reads TGCGCCAGCAATGACCAGCCGGCGGGGGAGACCCAGTACTTC. Amino acids: CASNDQPAGETQYF.

Only a few counts were recorded for this clonotype. This chain connects TRBV20-1 to TRBJ1-1; D possibly corresponds to TRBD1 (6 bases). CDR1 and CDR2 from the germline V gene are DFQATT and SNEGSKA (reference sequence). Trimming removed 3 bases from V and 4 bases from J, with 15 bases in between. The CDR3 length is 14 residues. In nucleotides, the CDR3 is TGCAGTGCTAGTACAGGGTACGGTTTCACTGAAGCTTTCTTT. Its translation: CSASTGYGFTEAFF.

V is TRBV4-1 and J is TRBJ2-1, with TRBD2 matching 12 bases. V was pared by 3 bases and J by 4 bases, with 7 bases of the junction left unmatched. CDR1 and CDR2 from the germline V gene are MGHRA and YSYEKL. The CDR3 has 17 amino acids. This CDR3 reads CASSQRPGTSGYNEQFF. The CDR3, as DNA: TGCGCCAGCAGCCAGAGGCCCGGGACTAGCGGGTACAATGAGCAGTTCTTC.

This clonotype was seen a few times. V is TRBV5-5 and J is TRBJ2-1; TRBD2 might be the D (5 bases). Trimming took 2 bases from V and 9 from J, leaving 12 bases between them. CDR3 size: 13 residues. Per germline, CDR1 SGHKS and CDR2 YYEKEE (reference sequence). The CDR3 DNA is TGTGCCAGCAGCTTCTTGGGCGGAGGTGAGCAGTTCTTC. The encoded protein is CASSFLGGGEQFF.

This chain joins TRBV7-2 and TRBJ2-7, with TRBD2 matching over 9 bases. Germline V CDR1 and CDR2: SGHTA, FQGNSA. There are 15 residues in the CDR3. V dropped 5 bases and J dropped 2; count of bases not matched to a gene: 7. CDR3 DNA: TGTGCCAGCAGCGACCTAGCGGGGCCAACCTACGAGCAGTACTTC. It encodes CASSDLAGPTYEQYF.

This chain links TRBV4-3 with TRBJ2-1, with D unresolved. The CDR3 runs to 14 residues. V was pared by 0 bases and J by 9 bases, with 12 bases between. CDR1 is LGHNA, CDR2 YSLEER, per germline. The CDR3 sequence: CASSQDIPAPEQFF. The CDR3 nucleotides are TGCGCCAGCAGCCAAGACATCCCCGCACCTGAGCAGTTCTTC.

This clonotype was seen repeatedly, ten times or more. The genes are TRBV28 and TRBJ1-2; maybe TRBD1 (5 bases). CDR3 length: 12 amino acids. Trimming shortened V by 7 bases and J by 8 bases, and 14 bases separated the two germline ends. In germline, CDR1 is MDHEN, CDR2 SYDVKM. CDR3 amino acids: CASTLWGSGYTF. CDR3 in DNA: TGTGCCAGCACCCTCTGGGGGTCCGGCTACACCTTC.

The table lists this clonotype with many counts. V is TRBV12-3 or TRBV12-4 and J is TRBJ1-1; 9 bases map to TRBD1. V dropped 3 bases and J dropped 5; count of bases not matched to a gene: 1. This CDR3 region has 13 residues. CDR3 bases: TGTGCCAGCAGTTTTGGACAGGGGACTGAAGCTTTCTTT. It specifies CASSFGQGTEAFF.

This clonotype was seen only a few times. The chain is built from TRBV7-2 and TRBJ2-3, with TRBD2 identical over 7 bases. CDR3 length: 13 residues. V trimming: 7 bases; J trimming: 1 base; junction bases outside the gene matches: 2. CDR1 SGHTA and CDR2 FQGNSA come from the germline V gene. The CDR3 coding sequence is TGTGCCAGCAACCGGGGGGGCACAGATACGCAGTATTTT. Protein sequence: CASNRGGTDTQYF.

This clonotype was detected only a few times. The chain combines TRBV6-2 or TRBV6-3 with TRBJ1-2; D remains ambiguous. Germline V gene lookup returns CDR1 MNHEY and CDR2 SVGEGT. This CDR3 is 14 amino acids long. Trimming removed 4 bases at V and 4 bases at J, with 13 bases between. The CDR3 loop reads CASSSGREVYGYTF. CDR3 DNA sequence: TGTGCCAGCAGTTCAGGCCGTGAGGTCTATGGCTACACCTTC.

This clonotype has only a few counts. The genes are TRBV12-3 or TRBV12-4 and TRBJ1-2, with unresolved D. CDR3 length equals 13 residues. Deletions cut 6 bases from V and 4 bases from J, with 12 bases between. This chain's CDR3 is CASRPTEAYGYTF. CDR3 DNA: TGTGCCAGCAGGCCCACCGAAGCCTATGGCTACACCTTC.

V usage is TRBV10-3 and J usage is TRBJ2-7; the match to TRBD1 covers 10 bases. V was pared by 6 bases and J by 4 bases, with 6 bases of the junction left unmatched. The CDR3 consists of 14 residues. The V gene's germline CDR1 is ENHRY and CDR2 SYGVKD. CDR3 sequence reads: CAISRDRGAYEQYF. The CDR3 nucleotides read TGTGCCATCAGCCGGGACAGGGGAGCATACGAGCAGTACTTC.

This clonotype was seen at least ten times. The chain couples TRBV7-6 to TRBJ2-1; D gene ambiguous. V gave up 4 bases and J gave up 5 bases, with 3 bases separating them. The CDR3 sequence is 11 residues long. Germline CDR1 and CDR2: SGHVS and FNYEAQ. The CDR3 nucleotides are TGTGCCAGCAGCTACCACAATGAGCAGTTCTTC. This gives the protein CASSYHNEQFF.

This clonotype was counted ten times or more. This chain joins TRBV7-2 and TRBJ2-1; TRBD2 aligns across 8 bases. V was pared by 6 bases and J by 3 bases, with 7 bases of the junction left unmatched. The germline gives CDR1 SGHTA, CDR2 FQGNSA. This CDR3 region has 15 residues. The CDR3 here is CASSSQRGSYNEQFF. CDR3 bases: TGTGCCAGCAGTTCCCAGCGGGGGAGCTACAATGAGCAGTTCTTC.

The chain employs TRBV29-1 and TRBJ2-3; the match to TRBD2 covers 9 bases. Germline V gene data show CDR1 as SQVTM and CDR2 as ANQGSEA. This CDR3 contains 17 residues. Trimming took 4 bases from V and 5 from J; bases not matched to a gene: 16. The CDR3 loop is CSVVPAGGSDLVDTQYF. CDR3 bases: TGCAGCGTTGTTCCAGCGGGGGGCTCCGACCTGGTAGATACGCAGTATTTT.

This clonotype has a count of ten or more. This chain uses TRBV25-1 with TRBJ2-7; tentatively, D is TRBD1 or TRBD2 (5 bases each). V dropped 4 bases and J dropped 6 bases, with 16 bases sitting between them. CDR3 length: 14 residues. Germline V gives CDR1 MGHDK, CDR2 SYGVNS. The CDR3 nucleotides read TGTGCCAGCAGTGCCGTCGGGACGCGTGGCGAGCAGTACTTC. This gives the protein CASSAVGTRGEQYF.

This clonotype was observed a few times. CDR3 region: CASSLASGGASYEQYF. In DNA form, the CDR3 reads TGTGCCAGCAGCTTGGCGTCAGGGGGCGCGTCCTACGAGCAGTACTTC. The V gene is TRBV7-6, the J gene TRBJ2-7; 8 nucleotides line up with TRBD1. This CDR3 spans 16 amino acids. The germline V gene has CDR1 SGHVS and CDR2 FNYEAQ. Germline trimming cut 3 bases from V and 1 base from J; bases unmatched to any gene: 8.